The source of this TCR beta chain is a study of cytomegalovirus exposure and HLA in healthy donors. Study-wide points: Most TCR sequences were uncommon, yet certain public TCRs appeared in many donors.

A note on this clone: Its antigen is unidentified.

In germline, CDR1 is SGHDT, CDR2 YYEEEE. The CDR3 has 14 amino acids. V was cut by 3 bases and J by 5 bases, with 11 bases left in between. Profiled with immunoSEQ multiplex PCR; TCRdb holds only in-frame clones, not every one. The sample records around 120,000 clones, 88% being singletons. The chain recombines TRBV5-6 with TRBJ1-4, with D unresolved. The sequence was obtained from a woman aged 18 to 35 in good health and CMV-seropositive. Sequencing was done on a sample of PBMCs. CDR3 sequence reads: CASSWWSENEKLFF. As DNA, the CDR3 is TGTGCCAGCAGCTGGTGGAGCGAGAATGAAAAACTGTTTTTT.